The 26 T cell receptor beta chains below all came from one sample that was sequenced in a study of radiotherapy plus CTLA-4 blockade in lung cancer. Profiling relied on immunoSEQ multiplex PCR, and the TCRdb table lists in-frame clones only, not all of them. The sample yields about 41,000 clones, 60% to 80% seen once. The material was peripheral blood, obtained from a patient treated with radiotherapy plus ipilimumab. The receptors originated from a human donor with non-small cell lung cancer who had stable disease on radiotherapy plus ipilimumab.

CDR3 sequence reads: CASRIGQINSPLHF. The DNA of the CDR3 is TGTGCCAGCAGGATCGGACAGATAAATTCACCCCTCCACTTT. V gene TRBV27 combines with J gene TRBJ1-6; a possible D gene is TRBD1 (6 bases). The CDR3 has 14 amino acids. Trimming took off 6 bases at V and 7 bases at J, with 13 bases between the two ends. The germline CDR1 and CDR2 sequences are MNHEY and SMNVEV (reference sequence).

The gene calls are TRBV5-6 and TRBJ2-6; D call uncertain. Germline V lookup: CDR1 SGHDT, CDR2 YYEEEE. CDR3 size: 15 residues. Trimming took 0 bases from V and 0 from J, leaving 4 bases between them. CDR3 loop: CASSLGNSGANVLTF. CDR3 nucleotide sequence: TGTGCCAGCAGCTTGGGGAACTCTGGGGCCAACGTCCTGACTTTC. Drawing the rest from reference TRBV5-6 and TRBJ2-6, the complete variable domain is DAGVTQSPTHLIKTRGQQVTLRCSPKSGHDTVSWYQQALGQGPQFIFQYYEEEERQRGNFPDRFSGHQFPNYSSELNVNALLLGDSALYLCASSLGNSGANVLTFGAGSRLTVL.

The V gene is TRBV9, the J gene TRBJ2-7, with D hard to call. The V gene lost 0 bases and the J gene lost 2 bases, with 15 bases spanning the gap. Germline lookup yields CDR1 SGDLS and CDR2 YYNGEE. This CDR3 has 16 residues. The CDR3 DNA reads as TGTGCCAGCAGCGTAGCCGGAGACGGAGCCCCCTACGAGCAGTACTTC. Translating it yields CASSVAGDGAPYEQYF.

The chain employs TRBV29-1 and TRBJ1-1; 7 bases align to TRBD1. With 1 base clipped from V and 3 bases from J, the junction kept 8 bases outside the gene matches. Germline lookup yields CDR1 SQVTM and CDR2 ANQGSEA. The length of the CDR3 is 15 residues. CDR3 sequence reads: CSVEGFEGADTEAFF. The DNA of the CDR3 is TGCAGCGTTGAAGGGTTTGAGGGGGCGGACACTGAAGCTTTCTTT.

For the CDR3, the DNA is TGTGCCAGCAGCCAAGATGGCCAGGAACAAGAGACCCAGTACTTC. It codes for CASSQDGQEQETQYF. This sequence joins TRBV4-2 and TRBJ2-5, with D unclear. Trimming cost V 0 bases and J 2 bases, with 10 bases left between them. Germline CDR1 LGHNA, CDR2 YNFKEQ. The CDR3 runs to 15 residues.

The chain carries TRBV19 and TRBJ1-5; maybe TRBD1 (5 bases). Trimming took 6 bases from V and 0 from J, leaving 12 bases between them. Per the germline V gene, CDR1 is LNHDA and CDR2 is SQIVND (reference sequence). CDR3 length: 15 residues. CDR3 amino acids: CASRTTVNSNQPQHF. The CDR3 nucleotides read TGTGCCAGTAGGACGACAGTAAATAGCAATCAGCCCCAGCATTTT.

V is TRBV12-5 and J is TRBJ1-2; possibly TRBD1 for D (5 bases). V was cut by 1 base and J by 8 bases, with 8 bases left in between. Per the germline V gene, CDR1 is LGHNT and CDR2 is FRNRAP. The CDR3 runs to 12 residues. The CDR3 DNA reads TGTGCTAGTGGTTTGGGGGGCCTGGGCTACACCTTC. Translated, it gives CASGLGGLGYTF.

In its sample, this clone was seen a few times. V gene TRBV6-5 combines with J gene TRBJ1-4; D unclear. With 5 bases removed from V and 6 bases from J, the gap between germline ends came to 7 bases. Germline V lookup: CDR1 MNHEY, CDR2 SVGAGI. This CDR3 has 12 amino acids. CDR3 nucleotide sequence: TGTGCCAGCAGTACTCTGGATGAAAAACTGTTTTTT. Protein sequence: CASSTLDEKLFF.

This sequence joins TRBV6-5 and TRBJ2-7; D gene uncertain. The CDR3 consists of 11 residues. The V end was cut by 5 bases, the J end by 6 bases, with 8 bases between. From germline, CDR1 is MNHEY and CDR2 SVGAGI. CDR3 DNA: TGTGCCAGCAGTCACGGGCCCGAGCAGTACTTC. Residues: CASSHGPEQYF.

The chain employs TRBV6-1 and TRBJ1-3; D uncertain. Germline CDR1 and CDR2: MNHNS and SASEGT. CDR3 size: 16 residues. V was shortened by 1 base and J by 4 bases, with 14 bases between the two germline ends. The DNA for the CDR3 is TGTGCCAGCAGTGAAGACGGAGGGTGGAGAGGAAACACCATATATTTT. Amino acid sequence: CASSEDGGWRGNTIYF.

The gene calls are TRBV7-2 and TRBJ1-1; D may be TRBD1 (6 bases). From germline, CDR1 is SGHTA and CDR2 FQGNSA. The CDR3 has 13 amino acids. V dropped 3 bases and J dropped 4 bases, with 9 bases sitting between them. The CDR3 bases are TGTGCCAGCAGCTTTGGAGGGGGCACTGAAGCTTTCTTT. This translates into CASSFGGGTEAFF.

The V call is TRBV30, the J call TRBJ2-5; D is unresolved. There are 15 residues in the CDR3. V dropped 2 bases and J dropped 0 bases, with 13 bases sitting between them. CDR1 is GTSNPN and CDR2 is SVGIG in the germline V gene (reference sequence). As DNA, the CDR3 is TGTGCCTGGAGTAGATTCGTGGGGTACCAAGAGACCCAGTACTTC. Translating gives CAWSRFVGYQETQYF.

The V gene is TRBV4-2, the J gene TRBJ1-4, with 7 positions matching TRBD1. The CDR3 is 15 residues long. Germline-derived CDR1 and CDR2 are LGHNA and YNFKEQ. V trimming: 1 base; J trimming: 7 bases; junction bases outside the gene matches: 6. The CDR3 loop is CASSQGAGGGEKLFF. The CDR3 DNA is TGTGCCAGCAGCCAAGGGGCAGGGGGAGGTGAAAAACTGTTTTTT.

The V and J genes are TRBV28 and TRBJ2-7; D ambiguous. Germline V lookup: CDR1 MDHEN, CDR2 SYDVKM. V lost 6 bases to trimming and J lost 2 bases, with 14 bases between them. The CDR3 contains 14 residues. The DNA of the CDR3 is TGTGCCAGCAGCTCATCCGGACGGACCTACGAGCAGTACGTC. Protein sequence: CASSSSGRTYEQYV.

This rearrangement joins TRBV6-5 to TRBJ2-5; 7 bases align to TRBD2. V lost 2 bases and J lost 1; bases outside the gene matches: 7. This CDR3 region has 16 residues. Germline CDR1 and CDR2: MNHEY and SVGAGI. For the CDR3, the DNA is TGTGCCAGCAGTTACGGTTCTAGCGGTAGCCAAGAGACCCAGTACTTC. It encodes CASSYGSSGSQETQYF.

The chain uses TRBV19 and TRBJ1-2; 11 bases are shared with TRBD1. The CDR3 is 15 residues long. Germline V gene sequence: CDR1 LNHDA, CDR2 SQIVND (reference sequence). The V gene end was trimmed by 6 bases and the J gene end by 1 base; junction bases not matched to a gene: 4. CDR3 in DNA: TGTGCCAGTAGGACCGGGACAGGGGGTAACTATGGCTACACCTTC. Translated: CASRTGTGGNYGYTF.

V and J are TRBV6-5 and TRBJ2-2, with 9 bases identical to TRBD1. V was clipped by 6 bases and J by 1 base; unmatched bases: 3. The germline V gene encodes CDR1 MNHEY and CDR2 SVGAGI. The CDR3 has 15 amino acids. The DNA of the CDR3 is TGTGCCAGCAGGGACAGGGGTTGGAACACCGGGGAGCTGTTTTTT. This sequence encodes CASRDRGWNTGELFF.

This clone was found once. The chain links TRBV7-2 to TRBJ2-7; a possible D gene is TRBD2 (5 bases). The V end lost 1 base, the J end lost 12 bases, and 10 bases lay between the germline ends. Germline-derived CDR1 and CDR2 are SGHTA and FQGNSA. CDR3 length: 11 amino acids. CDR3 nucleotide sequence: TGTGCCAGCAGCTTAGGAGGGTTGGGGTACTTC. It translates to CASSLGGLGYF. Full variable domain (rest looked up from reference TRBV7-2 and TRBJ2-7): GAGVSQSPSNKVTEKGKDVELRCDPISGHTALYWYRQSLGQGLEFLIYFQGNSAPDKSGLPSDRFSAERTGGSVSTLTIQRTQQEDSAVYLCASSLGGLGYFGPGTRLTVT.

The genes are TRBV5-1 and TRBJ1-1; D may be TRBD1 (5 bases). The CDR3 is 15 residues long. CDR1 and CDR2 (germline): SGHRS, YFSETQ. V was trimmed by 6 bases and J by 0 bases, leaving 15 bases between them. CDR3 sequence reads: CASTPSWGLNTEAFF. As DNA, the CDR3 is TGCGCCAGCACCCCGTCCTGGGGCCTGAACACTGAAGCTTTCTTT.

V is TRBV2 and J is TRBJ1-1; D perhaps matches TRBD1 (5 bases). Germline lookup yields CDR1 SNHLY and CDR2 FYNNEI. The CDR3 contains 14 residues. The V and J ends lost 6 bases and 1 base respectively, with 12 bases between them. The CDR3 coding sequence is TGTGCCAGCAGGGAATTTGGGGGGAACACTGAAGCTTTCTTT. It encodes CASREFGGNTEAFF.

The chain uses TRBV7-9 and TRBJ2-7; the D call may be TRBD1 or TRBD2 (6 bases each). Germline V lookup: CDR1 SEHNR, CDR2 FQNEAQ (reference sequence). This CDR3 has 13 residues. Between the trimmed V and J ends, which lost 5 bases and 3 bases, there was a span of 11 bases. The CDR3 DNA reads TGTGCCAGCAGCCGACAGGACTACTACGAGCAGTACGTC. Encoded protein: CASSRQDYYEQYV.

The J gene is TRBJ1-6, the V gene TRBV10-3, with 9 bases that match TRBD1. The germline CDR1 and CDR2 sequences are ENHRY and SYGVKD. The V gene end was trimmed by 0 bases and the J gene end by 5 bases; junction bases not matched to a gene: 5. CDR3 size: 17 residues. The chain's CDR3 is CAISESEGQGNNSPLHF. In nucleotides, the CDR3 is TGTGCCATCAGTGAGTCGGAGGGACAGGGTAATAATTCACCCCTCCACTTT.

The chain uses TRBV2 and TRBJ1-2; maybe TRBD1 (6 bases). The CDR3 has 16 amino acids. Trimming took off 8 bases at V and 3 bases at J, with 22 bases between the two ends. Germline values: CDR1 SNHLY, CDR2 FYNNEI. The CDR3 DNA is TGTGCCAGCCAGGGTTACACGGCCAGGACAGACTATGGCTACACCTTC. Its translation: CASQGYTARTDYGYTF.

The rearrangement uses TRBV13 and TRBJ2-1, with D perhaps matching TRBD1 (6 bases). This CDR3 spans 17 amino acids. CDR1 and CDR2 (germline): PRHDT, FYEKMQ (reference sequence). The ends were cut back, 1 base at V and 6 bases at J, with 19 bases in the middle. As DNA, the CDR3 is TGTGCCAGCAGCTTAGTCATGTCAGGGGCGGTAGGCAATGAGCAGTTCTTC. Amino acid sequence: CASSLVMSGAVGNEQFF.

The chain links TRBV11-3 to TRBJ2-7; 7 nucleotides line up with TRBD1. Germline values: CDR1 SGHNT, CDR2 YENEEA. CDR3 length: 15 amino acids. J was trimmed by 0 bases and V by 5 bases; bases with no gene match: 7. Here the CDR3 DNA reads TGTGCCAGCAGCGTCGGGACAGTTAGCTCCTACGAGCAGTACTTC. Protein product: CASSVGTVSSYEQYF.

This clone was found a few times. The chain joins TRBV28 to TRBJ1-6; D unclear. The CDR3 runs 12 residues. Per the germline V gene, CDR1 is MDHEN and CDR2 is SYDVKM. The ends were cut back, 3 bases at V and 9 bases at J, with 6 bases in the middle. CDR3 residues: CASSLLSSPLHF. For the CDR3, the DNA is TGTGCCAGCAGTTTGTTGAGTTCACCCCTCCACTTT.